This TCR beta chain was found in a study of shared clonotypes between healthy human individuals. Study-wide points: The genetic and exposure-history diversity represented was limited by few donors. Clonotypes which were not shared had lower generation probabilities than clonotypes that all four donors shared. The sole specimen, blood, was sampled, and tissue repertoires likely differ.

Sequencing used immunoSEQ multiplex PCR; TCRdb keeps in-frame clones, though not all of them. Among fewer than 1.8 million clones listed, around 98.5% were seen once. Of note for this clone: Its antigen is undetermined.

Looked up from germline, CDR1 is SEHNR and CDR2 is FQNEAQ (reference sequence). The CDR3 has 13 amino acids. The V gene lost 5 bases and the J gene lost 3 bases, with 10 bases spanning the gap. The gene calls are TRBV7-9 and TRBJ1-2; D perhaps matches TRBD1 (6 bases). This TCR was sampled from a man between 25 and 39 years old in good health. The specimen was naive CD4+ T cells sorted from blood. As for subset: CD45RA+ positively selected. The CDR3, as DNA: TGTGCCAGCAGCCCGGACAGCTACTATGGCTACACCTTC. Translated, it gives CASSPDSYYGYTF.